This TCR beta chain was observed in a study of OX40 agonist ivuxolimab in advanced cancers. The CDR3 length is 13 residues. In germline, CDR1 is MNHEY, CDR2 SVGAGI. Trimming shortened V by 2 bases and J by 6 bases, and 7 bases separated the two germline ends. TCRdb keeps only in-frame clones here, not all; method: immunoSEQ multiplex PCR. In the table there are 60,000 to 80,000 clones, 86% of which are singletons. The receptor comes from an adult with an advanced solid tumor such as melanoma, head and neck, liver or kidney cancer. Material: CD4+ or CD8+ T cells sorted from blood, obtained in a trial of the OX40 agonist ivuxolimab. The rearrangement links TRBV6-5 to TRBJ2-2, with a weak D call TRBD1 (6 bases). CDR3 amino acids: CASSYGGPGELFF. The CDR3, as DNA: TGTGCCAGCAGTTACGGGGGCCCCGGGGAGCTGTTTTTT.